The source of this T cell receptor (beta chain) is a study of blood T cells in healthy people across ages. Findings and caveats of the study: Fewer expanded clones and more diversity marked long-lived versus aged donors. Diversity of TCR beta correlated strongly with naive T cell percentage.

The second PCR ran roughly 7 to 12 cycles with a sample-barcoded 5' primer and J-beta primers. Unique molecular identifiers of 12 random nucleotides labeled each cDNA. A single record per CDR3 protein comes from TCRdb applying MiXCR to the 5' RACE reads. Of some 1,800,000 distinct CDR3 sequences in the sample, 35% to 50% are singletons; the top ten hold roughly 24%. Healthy Russian Caucasian donors spanned ages 6 to 90 years. Notes on this clonotype: Antigen unknown.

This CDR3 comprises 14 residues. With 4 bases removed from V and 3 bases from J, the gap between germline ends came to 12 bases. From germline, CDR1 is MNHEY and CDR2 SMNVEV (reference sequence). The material sequenced was blood. This receptor was obtained from a human donor in good health. This rearrangement joins TRBV27 to TRBJ1-2, with a weak D call TRBD1 (6 bases). The CDR3 protein is CASSSQGRDYGYTF. DNA of the CDR3: TGTGCCAGCAGTTCCCAGGGGAGGGACTATGGCTACACCTTC.